One sample yielded the 5 T cell receptor beta chains listed below, sequenced in a study of Ad26.COV2.S vaccination and SARS-CoV-2 variants (dated by TCRdb to 2020 to 2022). Library generation was performed with the immunoSEQ multiplex PCR assay. The table was pulled from immuneACCESS by TCRdb, which kept in-frame rearrangements only. Such tables lose some clones; where checked, under half of the loss comes from unresolved V genes, and the rest has no known cause. The sample table records about 480,000 clones; approximately 90% of these occur just once. The ten largest clones capture 10% to 15% of the sample. This sample's treatment or condition label indicates: 19 received Ad26.COV2.S at low or high dose, single or two shots; 5 received placebo; per-sample allocation not given. For vaccine and placebo recipients, the sequenced repertoires came from samples collected on day 63 after the first injection.

The sequencing here drew on peripheral blood, taken in a trial of Ad26.COV2.S vaccine versus placebo. The receptors here all came from a person aged 18-65 years who received the Ad26.COV2.S COVID-19 vaccine or a placebo.

The chain combines TRBV30 with TRBJ2-3; the match to TRBD2 covers 8 bases. This CDR3 is 15 amino acids long. The germline V gene encodes CDR1 GTSNPN and CDR2 SVGIG (reference sequence). V was pared by 0 bases and J by 5 bases, with 7 bases of the junction left unmatched. CDR3: CAWSVQAGAIDTQYF. The CDR3 DNA reads TGTGCCTGGAGTGTACAAGCGGGAGCGATAGATACGCAGTATTTT. Supplemented by reference TRBV30 and TRBJ2-3, the full variable domain reads SQTIHQWPATLVQPVGSPLSLECTVEGTSNPNLYWYRQAAGRGLQLLFYSVGIGQISSEVPQNLSASRPQDRQFILSSKKLLLSDSGFYLCAWSVQAGAIDTQYFGPGTRLTVL.

This clone has more than one count but fewer than ten. V gene TRBV7-9 combines with J gene TRBJ2-3; TRBD2 matches at 12 bases. V was pared by 4 bases and J by 7 bases, with 9 bases of the junction left unmatched. Germline assignment: CDR1 SEHNR and CDR2 FQNEAQ (reference sequence). This CDR3 comprises 16 residues. For the CDR3, the DNA is TGTGCCAGCAGCTCGAACCGACTAGCGGGAGTTAATACGCAGTATTTT. Its protein is CASSSNRLAGVNTQYF.

This clone was observed once. This sequence joins TRBV7-2 and TRBJ1-3; TRBD1 might be the D (5 bases). Germline V gene lookup returns CDR1 SGHTA and CDR2 FQGNSA. CDR3 size: 19 residues. V was clipped by 0 bases and J by 4 bases, with 22 bases between them. The CDR3 region is CASSLAGLRGPMPGNTIYF. The CDR3 nucleotides are TGTGCCAGCAGCTTAGCGGGTCTCCGGGGCCCAATGCCCGGAAACACCATATATTTT.

This clone was recorded only once. This chain uses TRBV29-1 with TRBJ1-1; D possibly corresponds to TRBD1 (5 bases). Germline V CDR1 and CDR2: SQVTM, ANQGSEA. V was clipped by 3 bases and J by 4 bases, with 9 bases between them. The CDR3 extends over 12 amino acids. CDR3 DNA: TGCAGCGTTGACAGGGAGGGCACTGAAGCTTTCTTT. Protein product: CSVDREGTEAFF.

V is TRBV18 and J is TRBJ1-3; TRBD1 agrees at 7 bases. Losses at the gene ends were 4 bases for V and 5 bases for J; bases not matched to a gene: 5. The CDR3 is 14 amino acids. Germline CDR1 KGHSH, CDR2 LQKENI. The CDR3 DNA sequence: TGTGCCAGCTCACTGGGGACAGTCCGAAACACCATATATTTT. This codes for CASSLGTVRNTIYF.